This T cell receptor beta chain was profiled in a study of blood T cell repertoires in COVID-19. Per germline, CDR1 MDHEN and CDR2 SYDVKM. The CDR3 is 17 residues long. V shed 2 bases, J shed 3 bases, and the junction held 10 bases outside the gene matches. The method was immunoSEQ multiplex PCR; TCRdb's version includes in-frame clones alone and lacks a portion of them. The sample contains tens of thousands of clones, roughly 83% of which appear only once. The chain joins TRBV28 to TRBJ2-7, with 10 bases that match TRBD2. The sequenced sample consisted of peripheral blood. The sequence was obtained from a middle-aged man with acute or convalescent COVID-19. This CDR3 is CASSLRFSWTSGYEQYF. CDR3 nucleotide sequence: TGTGCCAGCAGTTTACGCTTTTCTTGGACTAGCGGCTACGAGCAGTACTTC.